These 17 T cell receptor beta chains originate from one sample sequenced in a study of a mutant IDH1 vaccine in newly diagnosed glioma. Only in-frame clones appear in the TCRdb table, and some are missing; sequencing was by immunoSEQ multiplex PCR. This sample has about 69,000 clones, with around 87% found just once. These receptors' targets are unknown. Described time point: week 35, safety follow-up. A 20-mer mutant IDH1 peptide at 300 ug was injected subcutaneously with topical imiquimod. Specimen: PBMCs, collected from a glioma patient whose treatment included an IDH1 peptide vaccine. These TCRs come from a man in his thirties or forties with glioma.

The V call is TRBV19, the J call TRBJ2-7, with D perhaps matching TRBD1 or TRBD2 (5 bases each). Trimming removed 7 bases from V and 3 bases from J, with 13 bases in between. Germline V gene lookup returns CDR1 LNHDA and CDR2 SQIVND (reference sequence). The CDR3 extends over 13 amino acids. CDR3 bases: TGTGCCAGTAAGGAGAGGGACGGCTACGAGCAGTACTTC. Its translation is CASKERDGYEQYF. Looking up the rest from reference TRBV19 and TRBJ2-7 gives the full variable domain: DGGITQSPKYLFRKEGQNVTLSCEQNLNHDAMYWYRQDPGQGLRLIYYSQIVNDFQKGDIAEGYSVSREKKESFPLTVTSAQKNPTAFYLCASKERDGYEQYFGPGTRLTVT.

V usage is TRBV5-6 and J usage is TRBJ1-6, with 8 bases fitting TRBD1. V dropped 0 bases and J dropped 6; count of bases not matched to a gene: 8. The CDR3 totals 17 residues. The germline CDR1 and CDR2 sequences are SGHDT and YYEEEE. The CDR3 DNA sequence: TGTGCCAGCAGCTTGGACGGACAGGGCGGACCTAATTCACCCCTCCACTTT. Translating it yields CASSLDGQGGPNSPLHF.

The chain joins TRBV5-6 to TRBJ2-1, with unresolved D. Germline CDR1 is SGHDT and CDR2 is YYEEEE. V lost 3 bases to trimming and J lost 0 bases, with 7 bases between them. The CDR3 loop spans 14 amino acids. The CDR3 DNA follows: TGTGCCAGCAGCTCGGGTTTCTCCTACAATGAGCAGTTCTTC. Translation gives CASSSGFSYNEQFF.

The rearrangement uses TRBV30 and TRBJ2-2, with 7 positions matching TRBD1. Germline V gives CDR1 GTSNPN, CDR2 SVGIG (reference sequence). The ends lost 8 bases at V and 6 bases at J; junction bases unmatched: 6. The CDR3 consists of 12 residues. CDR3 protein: CALGQWAGELFF. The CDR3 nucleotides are TGTGCCCTGGGACAGTGGGCCGGGGAGCTGTTTTTT.

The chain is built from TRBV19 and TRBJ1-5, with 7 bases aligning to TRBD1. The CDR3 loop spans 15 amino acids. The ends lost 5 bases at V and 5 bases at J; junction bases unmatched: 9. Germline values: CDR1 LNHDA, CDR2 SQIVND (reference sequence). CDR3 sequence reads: CASSWGRGAYQPQHF. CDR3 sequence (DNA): TGTGCCAGTAGTTGGGGCAGGGGGGCCTATCAGCCCCAGCATTTT.

DNA of the CDR3: TGTGCCAGCAGTGAGATCGTGGGGCGGGATACGCAGTATTTT. It translates to CASSEIVGRDTQYF. V and J are TRBV2 and TRBJ2-3; tentatively, D is TRBD1 (5 bases). The CDR3 runs 14 residues. Trimming left V 3 bases short and J 6 bases short, with 13 bases between. CDR1 is SNHLY and CDR2 is FYNNEI in the germline V gene.

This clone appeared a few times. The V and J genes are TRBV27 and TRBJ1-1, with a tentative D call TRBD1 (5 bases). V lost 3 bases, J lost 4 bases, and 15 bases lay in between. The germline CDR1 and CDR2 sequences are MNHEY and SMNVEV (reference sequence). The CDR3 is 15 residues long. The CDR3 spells CASSFLLGPGTEAFF. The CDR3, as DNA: TGTGCCAGCAGTTTCCTCCTGGGGCCGGGCACTGAAGCTTTCTTT.

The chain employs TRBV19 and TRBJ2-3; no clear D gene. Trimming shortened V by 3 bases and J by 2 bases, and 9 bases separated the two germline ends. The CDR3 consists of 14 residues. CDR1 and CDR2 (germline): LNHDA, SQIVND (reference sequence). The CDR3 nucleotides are TGTGCCAGTAGTATGGTGCTTCCCACAGATACGCAGTATTTT. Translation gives CASSMVLPTDTQYF. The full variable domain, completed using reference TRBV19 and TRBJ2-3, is DGGITQSPKYLFRKEGQNVTLSCEQNLNHDAMYWYRQDPGQGLRLIYYSQIVNDFQKGDIAEGYSVSREKKESFPLTVTSAQKNPTAFYLCASSMVLPTDTQYFGPGTRLTVL.

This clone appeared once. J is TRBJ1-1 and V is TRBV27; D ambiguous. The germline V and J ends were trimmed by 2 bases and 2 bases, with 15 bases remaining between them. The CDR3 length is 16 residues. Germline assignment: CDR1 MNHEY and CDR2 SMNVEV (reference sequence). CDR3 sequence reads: CASSLNPPRDNTEAFF. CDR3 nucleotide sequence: TGTGCCAGCAGTTTAAACCCCCCCAGAGACAACACTGAAGCTTTCTTT.

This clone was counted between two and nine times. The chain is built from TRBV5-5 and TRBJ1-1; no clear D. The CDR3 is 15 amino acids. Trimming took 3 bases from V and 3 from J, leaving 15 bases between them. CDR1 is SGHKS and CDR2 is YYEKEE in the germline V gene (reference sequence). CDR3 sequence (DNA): TGTGCCAGCAGCTGGGGAATTGGTCGGTACACTGAAGCTTTCTTT. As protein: CASSWGIGRYTEAFF. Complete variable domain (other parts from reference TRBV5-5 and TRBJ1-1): DAGVTQSPTHLIKTRGQQVTLRCSPISGHKSVSWYQQVLGQGPQFIFQYYEKEERGRGNFPDRFSARQFPNYSSELNVNALLLGDSALYLCASSWGIGRYTEAFFGQGTRLTVV.

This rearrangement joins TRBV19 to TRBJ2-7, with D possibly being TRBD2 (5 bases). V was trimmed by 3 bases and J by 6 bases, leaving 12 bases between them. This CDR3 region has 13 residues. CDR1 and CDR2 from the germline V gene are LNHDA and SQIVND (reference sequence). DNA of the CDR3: TGTGCCAGTAGTATGTCCCAGGCGGGCGAGCAGTACTTC. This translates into CASSMSQAGEQYF.

The DNA of the CDR3 is TGTGCCAGCAGCTTACGTCCGGATAACACTGAAGCTTTCTTT. It translates to CASSLRPDNTEAFF. V usage is TRBV11-3 and J usage is TRBJ1-1; D remains ambiguous. Germline CDR1 is SGHNT and CDR2 is YENEEA. The V end was cut by 2 bases, the J end by 2 bases, with 9 bases between. The CDR3 spans 14 residues.

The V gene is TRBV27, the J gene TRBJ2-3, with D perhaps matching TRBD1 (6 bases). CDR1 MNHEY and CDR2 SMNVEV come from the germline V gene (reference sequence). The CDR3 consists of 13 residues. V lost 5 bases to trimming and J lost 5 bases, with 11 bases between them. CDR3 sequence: CASSHRVEDTQYF. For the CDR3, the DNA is TGTGCCAGCAGTCACAGGGTTGAAGATACGCAGTATTTT.

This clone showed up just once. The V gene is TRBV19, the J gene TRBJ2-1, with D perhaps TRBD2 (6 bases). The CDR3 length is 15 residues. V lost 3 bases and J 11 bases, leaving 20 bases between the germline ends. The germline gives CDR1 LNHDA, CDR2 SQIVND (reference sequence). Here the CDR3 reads CASSITPGGGVKQFF. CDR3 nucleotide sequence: TGTGCCAGTAGTATTACCCCCGGGGGTGGGGTAAAGCAGTTCTTC.

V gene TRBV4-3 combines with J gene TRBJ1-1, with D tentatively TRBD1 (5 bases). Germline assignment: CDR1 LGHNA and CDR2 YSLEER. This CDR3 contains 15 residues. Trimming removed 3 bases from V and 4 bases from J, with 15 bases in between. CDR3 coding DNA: TGCGCCAGCAGCCACCTACTCGACGGGGGCACTGAAGCTTTCTTT. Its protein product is CASSHLLDGGTEAFF.

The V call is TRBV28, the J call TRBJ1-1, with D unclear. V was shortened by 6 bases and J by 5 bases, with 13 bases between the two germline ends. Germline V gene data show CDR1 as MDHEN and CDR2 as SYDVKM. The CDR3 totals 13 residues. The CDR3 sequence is CASRLNERTEAFF. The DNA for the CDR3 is TGTGCCAGCAGGCTAAATGAGAGGACTGAAGCTTTCTTT.

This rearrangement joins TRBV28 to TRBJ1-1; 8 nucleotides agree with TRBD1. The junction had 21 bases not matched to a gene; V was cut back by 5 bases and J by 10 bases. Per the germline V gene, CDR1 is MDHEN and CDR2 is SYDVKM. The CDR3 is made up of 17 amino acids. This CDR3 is CASSPRDRSFHRTGAFF. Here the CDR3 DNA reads TGTGCCAGCAGTCCGCGGGACAGGTCGTTTCATAGGACGGGAGCTTTCTTT.